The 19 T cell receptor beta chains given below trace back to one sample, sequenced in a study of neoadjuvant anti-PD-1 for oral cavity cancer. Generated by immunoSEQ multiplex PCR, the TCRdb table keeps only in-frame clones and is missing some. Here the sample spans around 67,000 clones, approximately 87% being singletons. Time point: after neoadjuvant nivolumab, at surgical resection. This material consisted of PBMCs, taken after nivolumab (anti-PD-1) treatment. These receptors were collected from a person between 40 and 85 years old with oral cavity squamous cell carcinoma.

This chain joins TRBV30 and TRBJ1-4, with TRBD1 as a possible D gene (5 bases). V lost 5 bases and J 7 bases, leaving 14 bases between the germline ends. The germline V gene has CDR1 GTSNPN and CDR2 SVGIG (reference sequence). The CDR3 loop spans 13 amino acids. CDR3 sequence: CAWAAGRREKLFF. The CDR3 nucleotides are TGTGCCTGGGCTGCGGGGCGACGTGAAAAACTGTTTTTT.

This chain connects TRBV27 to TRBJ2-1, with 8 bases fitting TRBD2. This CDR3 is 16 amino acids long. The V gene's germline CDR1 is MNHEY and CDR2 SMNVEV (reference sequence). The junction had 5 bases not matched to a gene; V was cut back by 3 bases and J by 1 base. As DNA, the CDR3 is TGTGCCAGCAGTTTGGCGGGACTAGGTTCCTACAATGAGCAGTTCTTC. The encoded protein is CASSLAGLGSYNEQFF.

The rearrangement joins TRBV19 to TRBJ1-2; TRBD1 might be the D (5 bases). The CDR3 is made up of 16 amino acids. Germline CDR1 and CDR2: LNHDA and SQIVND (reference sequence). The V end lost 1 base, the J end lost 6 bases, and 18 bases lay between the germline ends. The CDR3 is CASSIVSREYLDGYTF. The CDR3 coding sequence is TGTGCCAGTAGTATAGTAAGCAGGGAGTATCTGGATGGCTACACCTTC.

The CDR3 sequence is CASSLPGGLGYTF. DNA of the CDR3: TGTGCCAGCAGCCTTCCAGGGGGCCTTGGCTACACCTTC. V usage is TRBV7-9 and J usage is TRBJ1-2; 8 positions agree with TRBD1. CDR3 length: 13 residues. Germline-derived CDR1 and CDR2 are SEHNR and FQNEAQ (reference sequence). After removal of 5 bases from V and 7 bases from J, the junction contained 6 bases not matched to a gene.

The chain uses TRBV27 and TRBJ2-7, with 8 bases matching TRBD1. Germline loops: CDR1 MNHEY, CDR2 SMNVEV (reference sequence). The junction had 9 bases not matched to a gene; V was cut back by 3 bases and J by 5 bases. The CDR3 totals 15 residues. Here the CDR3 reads CASSFGVGQGNEQYF. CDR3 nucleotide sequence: TGTGCCAGCAGTTTTGGAGTAGGACAGGGAAACGAGCAGTACTTC.

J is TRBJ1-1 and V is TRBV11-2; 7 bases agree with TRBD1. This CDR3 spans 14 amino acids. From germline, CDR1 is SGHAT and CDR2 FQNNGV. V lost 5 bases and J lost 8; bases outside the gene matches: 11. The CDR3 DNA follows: TGTGCCAGCAGCAGGACAGGCTTCAGGGTGGAAGCTTTCTTT. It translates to CASSRTGFRVEAFF.

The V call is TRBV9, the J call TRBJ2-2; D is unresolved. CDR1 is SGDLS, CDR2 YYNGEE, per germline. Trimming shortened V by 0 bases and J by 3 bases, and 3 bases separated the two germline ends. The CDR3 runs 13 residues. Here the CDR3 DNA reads TGTGCCAGCAGCGTAGCCGACACCGGGGAGCTGTTTTTT. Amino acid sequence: CASSVADTGELFF.

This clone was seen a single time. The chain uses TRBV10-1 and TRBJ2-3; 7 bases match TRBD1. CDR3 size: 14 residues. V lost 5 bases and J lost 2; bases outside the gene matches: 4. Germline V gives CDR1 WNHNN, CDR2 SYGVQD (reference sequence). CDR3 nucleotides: TGCGCCAGCAGTCCTGGACAGGACACAGATACGCAGTATTTT. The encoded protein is CASSPGQDTDTQYF.

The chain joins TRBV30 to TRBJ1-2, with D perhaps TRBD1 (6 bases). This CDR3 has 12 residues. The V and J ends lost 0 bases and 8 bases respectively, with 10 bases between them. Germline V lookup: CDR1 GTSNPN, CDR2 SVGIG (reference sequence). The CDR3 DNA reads TGTGCCTGGAGTGTGGGGGCTAAAGGCTACACCTTC. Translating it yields CAWSVGAKGYTF.

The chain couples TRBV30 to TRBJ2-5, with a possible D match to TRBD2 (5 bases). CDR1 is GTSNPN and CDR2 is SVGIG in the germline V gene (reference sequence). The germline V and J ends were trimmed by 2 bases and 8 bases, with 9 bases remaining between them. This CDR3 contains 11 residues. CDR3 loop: CAWSSPGTQYF. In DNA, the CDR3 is TGTGCCTGGAGTTCTCCGGGAACCCAGTACTTC.

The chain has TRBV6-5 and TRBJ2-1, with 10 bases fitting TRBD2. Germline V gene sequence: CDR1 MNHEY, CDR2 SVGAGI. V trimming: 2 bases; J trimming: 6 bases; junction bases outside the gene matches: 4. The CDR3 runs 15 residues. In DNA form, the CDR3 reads TGTGCCAGCAGTTACGGGCTAGCGGGGGCCAATGAGCAGTTCTTC. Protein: CASSYGLAGANEQFF.

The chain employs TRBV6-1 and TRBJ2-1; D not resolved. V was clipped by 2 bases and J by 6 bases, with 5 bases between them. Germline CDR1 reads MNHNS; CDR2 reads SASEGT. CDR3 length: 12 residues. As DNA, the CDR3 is TGTGCCAGCAGTGAATACACCAATGAGCAGTTCTTC. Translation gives CASSEYTNEQFF.

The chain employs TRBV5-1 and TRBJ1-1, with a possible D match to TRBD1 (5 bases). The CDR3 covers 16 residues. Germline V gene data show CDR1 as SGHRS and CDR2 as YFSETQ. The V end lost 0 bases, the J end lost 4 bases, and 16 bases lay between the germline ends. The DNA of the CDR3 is TGCGCCAGCAGCTTGGTGGGTCAGGGATGGAGCACTGAAGCTTTCTTT. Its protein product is CASSLVGQGWSTEAFF.

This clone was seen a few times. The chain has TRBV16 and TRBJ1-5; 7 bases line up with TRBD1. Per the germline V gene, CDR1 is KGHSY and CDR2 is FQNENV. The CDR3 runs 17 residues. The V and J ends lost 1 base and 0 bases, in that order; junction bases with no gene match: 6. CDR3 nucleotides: TGTGCCAGCAGCCAATACAGGGGAACGTATAGCAATCAGCCCCAGCATTTT. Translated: CASSQYRGTYSNQPQHF.

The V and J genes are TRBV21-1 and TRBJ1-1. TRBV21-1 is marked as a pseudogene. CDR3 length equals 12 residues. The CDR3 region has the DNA TGTGCCAGCAGCAAAGCGAGCACTGAAGCTTTCTTT. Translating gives CASSKASTEAFF.

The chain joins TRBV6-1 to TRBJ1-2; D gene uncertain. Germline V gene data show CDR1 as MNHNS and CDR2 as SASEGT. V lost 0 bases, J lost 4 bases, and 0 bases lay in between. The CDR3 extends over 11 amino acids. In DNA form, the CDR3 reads TGTGCCAGCAGTGAAGCCTATGGCTACACCTTC. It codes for CASSEAYGYTF.

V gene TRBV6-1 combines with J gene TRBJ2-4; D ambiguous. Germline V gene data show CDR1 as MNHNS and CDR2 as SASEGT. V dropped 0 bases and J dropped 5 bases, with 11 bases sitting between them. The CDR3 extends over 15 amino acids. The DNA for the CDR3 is TGTGCCAGCAGTGAAGCGCGTACTGCGGAAAACATTCAGTACTTC. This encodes CASSEARTAENIQYF.

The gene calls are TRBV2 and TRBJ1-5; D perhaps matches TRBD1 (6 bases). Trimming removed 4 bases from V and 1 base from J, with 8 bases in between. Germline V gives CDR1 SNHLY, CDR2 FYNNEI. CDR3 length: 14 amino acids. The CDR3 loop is CASSAGTSNQPQHF. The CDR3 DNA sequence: TGTGCCAGCAGTGCCGGGACAAGCAATCAGCCCCAGCATTTT.

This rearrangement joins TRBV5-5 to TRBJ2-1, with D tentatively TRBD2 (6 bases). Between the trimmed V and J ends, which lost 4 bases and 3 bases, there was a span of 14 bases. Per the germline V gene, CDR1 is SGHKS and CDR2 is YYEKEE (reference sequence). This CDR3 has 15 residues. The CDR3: CASSPGTGDYNEQFF. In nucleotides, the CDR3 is TGTGCCAGCAGCCCCGGGACTGGAGACTACAATGAGCAGTTCTTC.